This T cell receptor beta chain comes out of a study of T cells in Graves' hyperthyroidism and ophthalmopathy. No ophthalmopathy progression within 18 months constituted stable Graves' hyperthyroidism. The length of the CDR3 is 15 residues. Germline values: CDR1 MGHRA, CDR2 YSYEKL. V was trimmed by 4 bases and J by 8 bases, leaving 20 bases between them. This clonotype was counted ten times or more. There were TCR beta CDR3 regions amplified from RNA transcripts. The HTBI primer set served for first-round RT-PCR of the TCR CDR3. TCRdb recomputed calls from the multiplex PCR reads with MiXCR, one row per CDR3 protein. The sample has about 580,000 distinct CDR3 sequences; approximately 44% are singletons.

What was sequenced was peripheral blood or thyroid tissue (not recorded which). The V call is TRBV4-1, the J call TRBJ1-2; D may be TRBD1 (5 bases). The TCR was taken from a woman aged 18 to 35 with Graves' hyperthyroidism. The CDR3 DNA is TGCGCCAGCAGCCCAACCGGGACGGGCCGGGAAGGCTACACCTTC. It is translated as CASSPTGTGREGYTF.